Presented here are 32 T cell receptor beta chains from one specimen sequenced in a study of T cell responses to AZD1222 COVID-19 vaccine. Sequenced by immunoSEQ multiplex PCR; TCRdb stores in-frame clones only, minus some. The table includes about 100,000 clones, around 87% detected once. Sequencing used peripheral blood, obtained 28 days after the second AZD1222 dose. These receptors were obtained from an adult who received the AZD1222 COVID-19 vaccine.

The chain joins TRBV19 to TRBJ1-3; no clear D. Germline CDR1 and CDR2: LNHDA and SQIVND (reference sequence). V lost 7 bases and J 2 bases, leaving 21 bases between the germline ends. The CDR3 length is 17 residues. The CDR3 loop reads CASTKEGHVMAGNTIYF. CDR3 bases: TGTGCCAGTACGAAGGAGGGCCACGTAATGGCTGGAAACACCATATATTTT.

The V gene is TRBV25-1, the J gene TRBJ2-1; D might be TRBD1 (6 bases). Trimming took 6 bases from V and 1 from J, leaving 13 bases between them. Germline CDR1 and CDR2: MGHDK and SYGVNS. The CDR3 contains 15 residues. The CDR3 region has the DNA TGTGCCAGCAGAAACAGGGACATATCCTACAATGAGCAGTTCTTC. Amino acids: CASRNRDISYNEQFF.

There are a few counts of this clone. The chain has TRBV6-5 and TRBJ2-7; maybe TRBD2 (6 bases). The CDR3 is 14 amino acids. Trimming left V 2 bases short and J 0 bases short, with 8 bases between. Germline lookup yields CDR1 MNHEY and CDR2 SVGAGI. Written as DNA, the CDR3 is TGTGCCAGCAGTTACGGAGGGACCTCCTACGAGCAGTACTTC. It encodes CASSYGGTSYEQYF.

CDR3 amino acids: CASSRYNEQFF. The CDR3 DNA reads TGTGCCAGCAGCCGATACAATGAGCAGTTCTTC. The V call is TRBV11-1, the J call TRBJ2-1; unclear D gene. Germline V lookup: CDR1 SGHAT, CDR2 FQDESV (reference sequence). CDR3 length: 11 amino acids. V was cut by 5 bases and J by 4 bases, with 3 bases left in between.

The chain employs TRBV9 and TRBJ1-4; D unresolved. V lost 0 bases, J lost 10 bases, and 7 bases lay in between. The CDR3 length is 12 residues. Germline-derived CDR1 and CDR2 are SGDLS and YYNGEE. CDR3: CASSVGGGKLFF. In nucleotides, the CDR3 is TGTGCCAGCAGCGTAGGAGGTGGAAAACTGTTTTTT.

CDR3 nucleotides: TGTGCCACCAGTGATACTACGGGACTTTTACAGTTCTTC. Translation: CATSDTTGLLQFF. The rearrangement uses TRBV24-1 and TRBJ2-1; TRBD2 might be the D (6 bases). The V end was cut by 3 bases, the J end by 13 bases, with 15 bases between. The CDR3 covers 13 residues. From germline, CDR1 is KGHDR and CDR2 SFDVKD.

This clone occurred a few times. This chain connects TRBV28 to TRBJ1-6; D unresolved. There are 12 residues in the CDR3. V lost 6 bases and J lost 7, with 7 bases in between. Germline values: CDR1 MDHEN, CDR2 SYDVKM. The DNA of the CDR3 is TGTGCCAGCAGCCGGGAGAATTCACCCCTCCACTTT. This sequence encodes CASSRENSPLHF.

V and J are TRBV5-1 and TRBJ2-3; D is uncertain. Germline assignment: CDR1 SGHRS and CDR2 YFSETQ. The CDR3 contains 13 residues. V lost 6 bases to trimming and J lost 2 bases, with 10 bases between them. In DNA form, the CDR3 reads TGCGCCAGCAAGCAGGACGTCACAGATACGCAGTATTTT. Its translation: CASKQDVTDTQYF.

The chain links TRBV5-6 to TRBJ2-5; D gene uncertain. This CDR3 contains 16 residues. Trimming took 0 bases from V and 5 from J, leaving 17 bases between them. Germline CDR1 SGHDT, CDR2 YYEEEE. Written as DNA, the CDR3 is TGTGCCAGCAGCTTGGACCTTAACCTCAAGGCGGAGACCCAGTACTTC. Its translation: CASSLDLNLKAETQYF.

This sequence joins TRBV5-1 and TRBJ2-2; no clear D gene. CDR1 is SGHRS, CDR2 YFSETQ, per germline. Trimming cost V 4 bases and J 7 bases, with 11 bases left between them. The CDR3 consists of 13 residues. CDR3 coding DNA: TGCGCCAGCAGCCGCGACTTGTTCGGGGAGCTGTTTTTT. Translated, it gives CASSRDLFGELFF.

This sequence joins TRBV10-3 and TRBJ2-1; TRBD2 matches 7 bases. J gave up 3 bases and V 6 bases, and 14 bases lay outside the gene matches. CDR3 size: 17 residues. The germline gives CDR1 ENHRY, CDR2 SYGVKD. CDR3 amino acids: CAIRSGEQALFYNEQFF. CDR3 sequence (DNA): TGTGCCATCAGGAGCGGGGAACAGGCACTATTCTACAATGAGCAGTTCTTC.

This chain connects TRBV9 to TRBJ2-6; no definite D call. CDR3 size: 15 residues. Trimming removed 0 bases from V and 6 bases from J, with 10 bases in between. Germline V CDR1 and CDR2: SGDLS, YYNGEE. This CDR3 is CASSVGSSQANVLTF. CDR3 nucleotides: TGTGCCAGCAGCGTAGGGTCCTCTCAGGCCAACGTCCTGACTTTC.

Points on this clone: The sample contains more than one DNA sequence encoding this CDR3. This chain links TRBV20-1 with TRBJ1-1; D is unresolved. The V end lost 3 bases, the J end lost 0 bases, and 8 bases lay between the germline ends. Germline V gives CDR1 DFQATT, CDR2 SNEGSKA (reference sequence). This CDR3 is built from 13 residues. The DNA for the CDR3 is TGCAGTGCTAGTAGGCAGCTGAACACTGAAGCTTTCTTT. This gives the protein CSASRQLNTEAFF.

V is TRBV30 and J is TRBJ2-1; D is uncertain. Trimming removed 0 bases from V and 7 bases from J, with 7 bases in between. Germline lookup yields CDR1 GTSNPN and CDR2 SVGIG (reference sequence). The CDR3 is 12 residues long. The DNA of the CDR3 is TGTGCCTGGAGTGTAATGAGGAATGAGCAGTTCTTC. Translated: CAWSVMRNEQFF.

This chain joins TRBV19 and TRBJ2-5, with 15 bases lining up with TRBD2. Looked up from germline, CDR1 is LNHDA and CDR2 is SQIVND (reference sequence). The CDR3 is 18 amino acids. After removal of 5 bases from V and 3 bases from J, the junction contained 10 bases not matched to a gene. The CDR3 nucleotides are TGTGCCAGTAGTCCCGGACTAGCGGGAGGGCCGATAGAAGAGACCCAGTACTTC. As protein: CASSPGLAGGPIEETQYF.

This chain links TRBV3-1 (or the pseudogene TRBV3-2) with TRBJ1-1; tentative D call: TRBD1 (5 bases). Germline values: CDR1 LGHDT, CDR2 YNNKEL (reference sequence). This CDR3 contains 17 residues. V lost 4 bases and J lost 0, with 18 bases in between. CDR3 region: CASSPRGRGPMNTEAFF. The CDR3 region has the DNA TGTGCCAGCAGCCCGAGAGGGAGGGGACCCATGAACACTGAAGCTTTCTTT.

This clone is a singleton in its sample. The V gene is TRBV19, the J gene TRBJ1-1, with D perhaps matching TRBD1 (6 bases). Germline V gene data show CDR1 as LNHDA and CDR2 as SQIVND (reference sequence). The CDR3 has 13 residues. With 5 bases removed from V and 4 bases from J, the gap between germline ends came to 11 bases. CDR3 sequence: CASSQGPVTEAFF. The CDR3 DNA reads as TGTGCCAGTAGTCAGGGGCCCGTCACTGAAGCTTTCTTT. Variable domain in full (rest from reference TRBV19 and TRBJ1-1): DGGITQSPKYLFRKEGQNVTLSCEQNLNHDAMYWYRQDPGQGLRLIYYSQIVNDFQKGDIAEGYSVSREKKESFPLTVTSAQKNPTAFYLCASSQGPVTEAFFGQGTRLTVV.

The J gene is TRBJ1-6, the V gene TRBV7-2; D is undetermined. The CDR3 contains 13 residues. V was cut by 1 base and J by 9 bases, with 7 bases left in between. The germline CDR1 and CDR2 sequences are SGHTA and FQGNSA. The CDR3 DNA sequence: TGTGCCAGCAGCTTAGGATGGGGTTCACCCCTCCACTTT. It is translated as CASSLGWGSPLHF.

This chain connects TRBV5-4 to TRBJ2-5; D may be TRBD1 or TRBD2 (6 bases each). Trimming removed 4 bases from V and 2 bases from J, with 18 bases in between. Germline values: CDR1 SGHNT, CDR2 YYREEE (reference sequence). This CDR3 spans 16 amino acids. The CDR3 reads CASSPRTGARQETQYF. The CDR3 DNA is TGTGCCAGCAGCCCTCGAACGGGGGCCCGTCAAGAGACCCAGTACTTC.

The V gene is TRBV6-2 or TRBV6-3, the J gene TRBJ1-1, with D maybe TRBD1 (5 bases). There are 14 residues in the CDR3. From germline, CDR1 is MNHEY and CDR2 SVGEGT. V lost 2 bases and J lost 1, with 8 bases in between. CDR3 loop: CASSYPGENTEAFF. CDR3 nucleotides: TGTGCCAGCAGTTACCCGGGGGAGAACACTGAAGCTTTCTTT.

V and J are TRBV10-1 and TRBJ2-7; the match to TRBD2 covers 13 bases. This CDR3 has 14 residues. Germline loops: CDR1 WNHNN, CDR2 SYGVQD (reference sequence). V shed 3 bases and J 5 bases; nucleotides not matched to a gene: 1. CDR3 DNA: TGCGCCAGCAGTGAACTAGCGGGGGGGAACGAGCAGTACTTC. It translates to CASSELAGGNEQYF.

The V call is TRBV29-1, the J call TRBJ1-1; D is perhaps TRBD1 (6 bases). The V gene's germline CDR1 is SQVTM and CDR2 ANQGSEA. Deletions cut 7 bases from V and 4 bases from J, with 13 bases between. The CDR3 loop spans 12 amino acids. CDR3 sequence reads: CSGRQGSTEAFF. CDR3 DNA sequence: TGCAGCGGCCGGCAGGGGAGCACTGAAGCTTTCTTT.

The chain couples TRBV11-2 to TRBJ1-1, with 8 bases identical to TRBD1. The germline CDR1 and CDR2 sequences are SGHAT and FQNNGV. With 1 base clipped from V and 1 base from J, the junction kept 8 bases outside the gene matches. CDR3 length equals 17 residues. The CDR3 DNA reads TGTGCCAGCAGCTTAGCCCTCCCCGGGACAGGGAACACTGAAGCTTTCTTT. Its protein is CASSLALPGTGNTEAFF.

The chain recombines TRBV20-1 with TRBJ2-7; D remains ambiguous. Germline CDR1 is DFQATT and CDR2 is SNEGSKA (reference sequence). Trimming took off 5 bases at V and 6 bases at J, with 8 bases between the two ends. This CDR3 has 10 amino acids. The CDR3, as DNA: TGCAGTGCTGTGATCTCCGAGCAGTACTTC. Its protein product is CSAVISEQYF.

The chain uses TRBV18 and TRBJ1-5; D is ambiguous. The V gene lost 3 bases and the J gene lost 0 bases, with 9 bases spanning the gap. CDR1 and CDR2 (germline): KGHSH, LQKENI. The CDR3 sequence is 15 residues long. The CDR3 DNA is TGTGCCAGCTCACCGCAACGGGATAGCAATCAGCCCCAGCATTTT. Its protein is CASSPQRDSNQPQHF.

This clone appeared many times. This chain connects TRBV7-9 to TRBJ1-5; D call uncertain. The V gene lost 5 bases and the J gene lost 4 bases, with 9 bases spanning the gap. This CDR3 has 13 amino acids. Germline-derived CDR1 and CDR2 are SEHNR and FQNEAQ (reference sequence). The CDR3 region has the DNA TGTGCCAGCAGCCCTACAACAAATCAGCCCCAGCATTTT. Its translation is CASSPTTNQPQHF.

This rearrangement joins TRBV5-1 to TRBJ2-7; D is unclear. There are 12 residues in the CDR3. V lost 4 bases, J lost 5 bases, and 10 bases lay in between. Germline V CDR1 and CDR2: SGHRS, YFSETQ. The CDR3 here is CASSNSYDEQYF. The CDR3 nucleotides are TGCGCCAGCAGCAACAGCTACGACGAGCAGTACTTC.

In DNA, the CDR3 is TGTGCCAGCAGCCCTCCCGAGGGGGGGAGCACAGATACGCAGTATTTT. Translating it yields CASSPPEGGSTDTQYF. V and J are TRBV7-3 and TRBJ2-3; tentative D call: TRBD2 (7 bases). V lost 5 bases and J lost 0, with 15 bases in between. CDR1 SGHTA and CDR2 FQGTGA come from the germline V gene. The CDR3 length is 16 residues.

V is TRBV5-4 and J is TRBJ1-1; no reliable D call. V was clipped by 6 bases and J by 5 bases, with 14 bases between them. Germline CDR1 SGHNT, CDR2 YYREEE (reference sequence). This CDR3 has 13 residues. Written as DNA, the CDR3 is TGTGCCAGCAAACCGGGAGGTTTTACTGAAGCTTTCTTT. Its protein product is CASKPGGFTEAFF.

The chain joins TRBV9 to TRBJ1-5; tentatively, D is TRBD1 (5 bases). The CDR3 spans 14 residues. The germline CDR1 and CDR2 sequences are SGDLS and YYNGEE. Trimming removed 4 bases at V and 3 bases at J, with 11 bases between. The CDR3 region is CASSPGGFNQPQHF. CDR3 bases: TGTGCCAGCAGCCCCGGGGGATTCAATCAGCCCCAGCATTTT. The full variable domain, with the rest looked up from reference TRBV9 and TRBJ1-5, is DSGVTQTPKHLITATGQRVTLRCSPRSGDLSVYWYQQSLDQGLQFLIQYYNGEERAKGNILERFSAQQFPDLHSELNLSSLELGDSALYFCASSPGGFNQPQHFGDGTRLSIL.

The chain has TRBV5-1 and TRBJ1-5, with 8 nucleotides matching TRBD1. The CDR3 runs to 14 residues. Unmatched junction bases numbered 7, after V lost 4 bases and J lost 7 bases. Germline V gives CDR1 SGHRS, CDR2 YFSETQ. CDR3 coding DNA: TGCGCCAGCAGCACCGGACAGGGAGACCAGCCCCAGCATTTT. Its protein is CASSTGQGDQPQHF.

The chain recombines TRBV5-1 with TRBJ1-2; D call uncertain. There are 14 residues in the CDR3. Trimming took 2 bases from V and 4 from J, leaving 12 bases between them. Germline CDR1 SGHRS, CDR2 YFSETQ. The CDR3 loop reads CASSFPEGVYGYTF. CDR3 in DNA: TGCGCCAGCAGCTTCCCAGAAGGCGTCTATGGCTACACCTTC.